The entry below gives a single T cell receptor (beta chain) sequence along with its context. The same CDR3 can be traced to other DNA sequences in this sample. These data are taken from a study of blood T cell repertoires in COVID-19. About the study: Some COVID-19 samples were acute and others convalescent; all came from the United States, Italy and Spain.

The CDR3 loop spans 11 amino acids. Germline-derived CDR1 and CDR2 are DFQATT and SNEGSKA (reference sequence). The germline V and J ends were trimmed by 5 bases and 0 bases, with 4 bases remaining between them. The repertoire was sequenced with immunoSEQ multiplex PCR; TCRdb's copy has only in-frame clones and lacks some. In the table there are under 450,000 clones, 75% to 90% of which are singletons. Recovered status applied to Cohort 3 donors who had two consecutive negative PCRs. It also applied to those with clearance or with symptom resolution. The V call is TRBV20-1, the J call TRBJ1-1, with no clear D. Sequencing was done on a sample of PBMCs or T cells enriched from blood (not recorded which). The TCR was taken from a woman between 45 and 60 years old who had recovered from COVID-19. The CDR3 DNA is TGCAGTGCTTCAGTGAACACTGAAGCTTTCTTT. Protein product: CSASVNTEAFF.